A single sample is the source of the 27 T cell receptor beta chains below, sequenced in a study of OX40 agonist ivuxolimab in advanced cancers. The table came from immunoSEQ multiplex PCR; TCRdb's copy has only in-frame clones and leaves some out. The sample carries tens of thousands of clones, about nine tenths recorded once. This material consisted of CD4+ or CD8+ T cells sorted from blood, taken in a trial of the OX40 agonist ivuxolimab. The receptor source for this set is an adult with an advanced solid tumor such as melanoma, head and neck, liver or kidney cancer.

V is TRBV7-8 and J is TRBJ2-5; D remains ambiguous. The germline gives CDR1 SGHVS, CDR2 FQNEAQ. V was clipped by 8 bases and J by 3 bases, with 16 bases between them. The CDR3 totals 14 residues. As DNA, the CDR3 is TGTGCCAGCGGGGTAGTAGATCCCAAAGAGACCCAGTACTTC. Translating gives CASGVVDPKETQYF.

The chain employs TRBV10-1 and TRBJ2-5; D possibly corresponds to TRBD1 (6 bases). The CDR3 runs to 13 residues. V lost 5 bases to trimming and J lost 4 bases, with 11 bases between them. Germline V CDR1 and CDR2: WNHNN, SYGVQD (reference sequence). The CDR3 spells CASSPRGRETQYF. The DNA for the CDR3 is TGCGCCAGCAGTCCCAGGGGAAGAGAGACCCAGTACTTC.

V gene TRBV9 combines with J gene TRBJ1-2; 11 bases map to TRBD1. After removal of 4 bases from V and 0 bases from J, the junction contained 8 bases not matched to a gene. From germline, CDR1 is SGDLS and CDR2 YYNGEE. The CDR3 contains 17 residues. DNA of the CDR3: TGTGCCAGCAGCAGGACAGGGGGCGTGTTTCCTAACTATGGCTACACCTTC. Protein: CASSRTGGVFPNYGYTF.

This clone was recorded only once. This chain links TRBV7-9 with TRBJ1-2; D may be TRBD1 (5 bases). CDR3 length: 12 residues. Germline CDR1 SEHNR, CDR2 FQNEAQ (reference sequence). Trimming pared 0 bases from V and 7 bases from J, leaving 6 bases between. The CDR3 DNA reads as TGTGCCAGCAGCTTAGCGCAGGGTGGCTACACCTTC. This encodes CASSLAQGGYTF.

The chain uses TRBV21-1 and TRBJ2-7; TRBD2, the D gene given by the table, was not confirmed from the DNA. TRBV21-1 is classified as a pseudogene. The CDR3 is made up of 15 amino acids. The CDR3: CASTRIGTGAGEQYF. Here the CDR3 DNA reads TGTGCCAGCACACGAATCGGGACGGGAGCAGGAGAGCAGTACTTC.

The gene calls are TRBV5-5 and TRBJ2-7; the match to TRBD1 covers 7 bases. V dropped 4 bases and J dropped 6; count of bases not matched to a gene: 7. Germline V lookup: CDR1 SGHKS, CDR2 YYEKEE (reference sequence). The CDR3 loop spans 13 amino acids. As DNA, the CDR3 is TGTGCCAGCAGCCACACACAGGGGTCCGAGCAGTACTTC. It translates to CASSHTQGSEQYF.

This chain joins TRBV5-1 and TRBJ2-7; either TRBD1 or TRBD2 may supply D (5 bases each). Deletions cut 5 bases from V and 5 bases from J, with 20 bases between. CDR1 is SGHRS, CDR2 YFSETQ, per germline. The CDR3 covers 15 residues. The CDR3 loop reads CASSLYRSNGDEQYF. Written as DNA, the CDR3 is TGCGCCAGCAGTTTGTACAGGTCAAACGGGGACGAGCAGTACTTC. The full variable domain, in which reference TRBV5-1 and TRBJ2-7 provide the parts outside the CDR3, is KAGVTQTPRYLIKTRGQQVTLSCSPISGHRSVSWYQQTPGQGLQFLFEYFSETQRNKGNFPGRFSGRQFSNSRSEMNVSTLELGDSALYLCASSLYRSNGDEQYFGPGTRLTVT.

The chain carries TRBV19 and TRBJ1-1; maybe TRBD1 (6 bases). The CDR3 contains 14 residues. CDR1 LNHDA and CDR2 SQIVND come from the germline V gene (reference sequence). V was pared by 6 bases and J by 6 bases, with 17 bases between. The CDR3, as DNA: TGTGCCAGTAGCCCGTTCAGCAGGGGAGCTGAAGCTTTCTTT. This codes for CASSPFSRGAEAFF.

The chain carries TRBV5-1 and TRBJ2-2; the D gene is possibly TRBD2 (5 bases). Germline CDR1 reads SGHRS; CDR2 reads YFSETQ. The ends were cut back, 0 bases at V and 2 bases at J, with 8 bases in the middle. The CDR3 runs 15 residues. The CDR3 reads CASSLGPSNTGELFF. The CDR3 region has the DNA TGCGCCAGCAGCTTGGGTCCTAGCAACACCGGGGAGCTGTTTTTT.

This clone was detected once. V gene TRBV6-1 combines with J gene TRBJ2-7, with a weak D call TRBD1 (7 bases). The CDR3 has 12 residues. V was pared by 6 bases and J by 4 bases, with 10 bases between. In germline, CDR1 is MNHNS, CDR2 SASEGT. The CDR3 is CASSRGEYEQYF. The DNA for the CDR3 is TGTGCCAGCAGCAGGGGGGAATACGAGCAGTACTTC.

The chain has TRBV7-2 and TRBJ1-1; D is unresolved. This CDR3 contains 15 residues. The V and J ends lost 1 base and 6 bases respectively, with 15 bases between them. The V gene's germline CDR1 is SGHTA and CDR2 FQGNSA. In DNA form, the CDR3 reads TGTGCCAGCAGCTTAGATGCGGGAACCCTCTCTGAAGCTTTCTTT. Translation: CASSLDAGTLSEAFF.

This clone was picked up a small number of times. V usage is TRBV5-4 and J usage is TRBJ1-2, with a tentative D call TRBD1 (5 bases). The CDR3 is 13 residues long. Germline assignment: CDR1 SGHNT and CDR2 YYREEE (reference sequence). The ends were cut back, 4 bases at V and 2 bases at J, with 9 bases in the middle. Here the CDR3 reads CASSLGGNYGYTF. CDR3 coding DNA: TGTGCCAGCAGCCTGGGGGGGAACTATGGCTACACCTTC. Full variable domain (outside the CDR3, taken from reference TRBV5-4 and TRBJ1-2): ETGVTQSPTHLIKTRGQQVTLRCSSQSGHNTVSWYQQALGQGPQFIFQYYREEENGRGNFPPRFSGLQFPNYSSELNVNALELDDSALYLCASSLGGNYGYTFGSGTRLTVV.

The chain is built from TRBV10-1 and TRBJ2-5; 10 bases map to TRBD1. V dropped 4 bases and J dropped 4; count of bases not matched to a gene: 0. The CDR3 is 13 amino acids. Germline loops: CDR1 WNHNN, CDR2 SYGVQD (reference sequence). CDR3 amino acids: CASSGDRGETQYF. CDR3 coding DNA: TGCGCCAGCAGTGGGGACAGGGGAGAGACCCAGTACTTC.

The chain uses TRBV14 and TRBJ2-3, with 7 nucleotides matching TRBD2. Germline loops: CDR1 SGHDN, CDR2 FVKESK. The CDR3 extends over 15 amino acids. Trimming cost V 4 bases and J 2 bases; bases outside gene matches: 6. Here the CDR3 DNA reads TGTGCCAGCAGCCGACCTAGCGGAAACACAGATACGCAGTATTTT. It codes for CASSRPSGNTDTQYF.

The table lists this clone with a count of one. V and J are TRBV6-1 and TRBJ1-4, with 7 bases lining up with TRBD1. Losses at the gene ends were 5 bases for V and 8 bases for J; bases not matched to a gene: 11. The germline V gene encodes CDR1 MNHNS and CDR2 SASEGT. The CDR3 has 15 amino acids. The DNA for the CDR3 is TGTGCCAGCAGTACACGGGGAGCAGGGGGAGAAAAACTGTTTTTT. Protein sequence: CASSTRGAGGEKLFF.

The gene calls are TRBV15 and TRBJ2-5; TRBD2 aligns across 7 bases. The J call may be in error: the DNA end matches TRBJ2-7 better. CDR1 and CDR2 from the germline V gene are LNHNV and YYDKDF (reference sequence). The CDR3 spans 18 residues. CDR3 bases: TGTGCCACCAGCAGGAGTGGCGGTGGGGCTAGCGGAACCTACGAGCAGTACTTC. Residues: CATSRSGGGASGTYEQYF.

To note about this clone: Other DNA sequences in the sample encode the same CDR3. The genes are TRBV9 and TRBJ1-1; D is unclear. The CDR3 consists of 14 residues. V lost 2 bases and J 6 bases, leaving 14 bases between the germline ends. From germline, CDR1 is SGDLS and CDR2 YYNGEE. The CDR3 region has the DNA TGTGCCAGCAGCGTGGCTTTAGATAGGGCTGAAGCTTTCTTT. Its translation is CASSVALDRAEAFF. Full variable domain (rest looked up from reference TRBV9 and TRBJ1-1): DSGVTQTPKHLITATGQRVTLRCSPRSGDLSVYWYQQSLDQGLQFLIQYYNGEERAKGNILERFSAQQFPDLHSELNLSSLELGDSALYFCASSVALDRAEAFFGQGTRLTVV.

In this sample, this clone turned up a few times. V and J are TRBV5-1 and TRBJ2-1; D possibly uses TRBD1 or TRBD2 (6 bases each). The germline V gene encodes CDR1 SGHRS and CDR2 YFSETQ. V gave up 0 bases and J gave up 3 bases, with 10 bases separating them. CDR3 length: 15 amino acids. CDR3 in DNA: TGCGCCAGCAGCTTGGGAGGGGGGAGCTACAATGAGCAGTTCTTC. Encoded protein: CASSLGGGSYNEQFF.

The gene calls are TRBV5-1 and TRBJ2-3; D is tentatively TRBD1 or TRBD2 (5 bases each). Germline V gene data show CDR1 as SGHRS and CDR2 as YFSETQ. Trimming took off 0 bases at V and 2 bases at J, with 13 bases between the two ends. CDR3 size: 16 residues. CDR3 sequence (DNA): TGCGCCAGCAGCTTGGAGGCCGGGGCAATCACAGATACGCAGTATTTT. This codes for CASSLEAGAITDTQYF. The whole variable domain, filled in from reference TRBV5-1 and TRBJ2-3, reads KAGVTQTPRYLIKTRGQQVTLSCSPISGHRSVSWYQQTPGQGLQFLFEYFSETQRNKGNFPGRFSGRQFSNSRSEMNVSTLELGDSALYLCASSLEAGAITDTQYFGPGTRLTVL.

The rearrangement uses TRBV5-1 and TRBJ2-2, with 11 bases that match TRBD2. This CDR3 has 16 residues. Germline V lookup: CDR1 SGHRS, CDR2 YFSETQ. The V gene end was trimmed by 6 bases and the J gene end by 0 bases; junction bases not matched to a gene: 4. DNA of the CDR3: TGCGCCAGCACGGGACTAGCGGTAGCGAACACCGGGGAGCTGTTTTTT. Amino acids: CASTGLAVANTGELFF.

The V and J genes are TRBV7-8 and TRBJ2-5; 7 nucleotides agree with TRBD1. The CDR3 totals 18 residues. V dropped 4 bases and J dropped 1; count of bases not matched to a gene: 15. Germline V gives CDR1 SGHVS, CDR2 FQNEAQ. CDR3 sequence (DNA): TGTGCCAGCAGCTCAAGAGGGGCCCGGACAGGACTCCAAGAGACCCAGTACTTC. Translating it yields CASSSRGARTGLQETQYF. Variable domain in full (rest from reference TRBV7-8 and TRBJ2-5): GAGVSQSPRYKVAKRGQDVALRCDPISGHVSLFWYQQALGQGPEFLTYFQNEAQLDKSGLPSDRFFAERPEGSVSTLKIQRTQQEDSAVYLCASSSRGARTGLQETQYFGPGTRLLVL.

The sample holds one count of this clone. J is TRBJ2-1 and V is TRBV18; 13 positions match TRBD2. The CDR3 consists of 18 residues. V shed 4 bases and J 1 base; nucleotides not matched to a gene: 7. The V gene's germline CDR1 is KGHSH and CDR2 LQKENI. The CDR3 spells CASSLRGTSGNSYNEQFF. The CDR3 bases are TGTGCCAGCTCACTTCGGGGGACTAGCGGGAATTCCTACAATGAGCAGTTCTTC.

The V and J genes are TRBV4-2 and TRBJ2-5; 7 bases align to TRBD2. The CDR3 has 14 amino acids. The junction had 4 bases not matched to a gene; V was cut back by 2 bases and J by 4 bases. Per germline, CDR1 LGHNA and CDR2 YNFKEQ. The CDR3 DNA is TGTGCCAGCAGCCAAAGCGGGGCGGGAGAGACCCAGTACTTC. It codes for CASSQSGAGETQYF.

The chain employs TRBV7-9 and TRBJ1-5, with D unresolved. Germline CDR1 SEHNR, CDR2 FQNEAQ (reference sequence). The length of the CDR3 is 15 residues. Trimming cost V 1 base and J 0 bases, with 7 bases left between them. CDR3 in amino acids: CASSLGELSNQPQHF. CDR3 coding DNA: TGTGCCAGCAGCTTAGGGGAGCTTAGCAATCAGCCCCAGCATTTT.

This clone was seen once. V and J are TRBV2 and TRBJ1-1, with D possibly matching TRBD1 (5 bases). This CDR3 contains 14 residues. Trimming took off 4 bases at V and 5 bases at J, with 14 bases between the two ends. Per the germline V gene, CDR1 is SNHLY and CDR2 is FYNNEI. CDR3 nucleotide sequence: TGTGCCAGCAGTGGGTCCGGGGGAGGAACTGAAGCTTTCTTT. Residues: CASSGSGGGTEAFF.

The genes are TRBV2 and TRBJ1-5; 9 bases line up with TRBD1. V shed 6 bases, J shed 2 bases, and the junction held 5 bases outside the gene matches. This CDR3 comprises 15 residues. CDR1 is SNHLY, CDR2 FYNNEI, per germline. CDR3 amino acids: CASRPTGGGNQPQHF. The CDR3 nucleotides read TGTGCCAGCAGACCCACAGGGGGCGGCAATCAGCCCCAGCATTTT.

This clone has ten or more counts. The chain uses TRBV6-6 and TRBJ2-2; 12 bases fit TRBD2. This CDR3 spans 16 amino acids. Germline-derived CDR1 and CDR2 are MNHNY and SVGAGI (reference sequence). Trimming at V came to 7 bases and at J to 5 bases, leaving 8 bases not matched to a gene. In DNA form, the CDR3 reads TGTGCCAGCAACAACCACGGGACTAGCGGGACCGGGGAGCTGTTTTTT. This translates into CASNNHGTSGTGELFF.